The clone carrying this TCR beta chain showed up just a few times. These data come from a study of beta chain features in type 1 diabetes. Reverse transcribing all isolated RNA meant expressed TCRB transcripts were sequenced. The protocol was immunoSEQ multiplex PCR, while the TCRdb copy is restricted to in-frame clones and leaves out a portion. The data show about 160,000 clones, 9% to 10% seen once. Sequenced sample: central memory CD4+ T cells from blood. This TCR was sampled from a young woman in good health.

The CDR3 here is CAWSEPGYEQYF. For the CDR3, the DNA is TGTGCCTGGAGTGAGCCAGGTTACGAGCAGTACTTC. The chain recombines TRBV30 with TRBJ2-7; no definite D call. The V and J ends lost 1 base and 4 bases respectively, with 8 bases between them. The CDR3 has 12 residues. From germline, CDR1 is GTSNPN and CDR2 SVGIG (reference sequence).